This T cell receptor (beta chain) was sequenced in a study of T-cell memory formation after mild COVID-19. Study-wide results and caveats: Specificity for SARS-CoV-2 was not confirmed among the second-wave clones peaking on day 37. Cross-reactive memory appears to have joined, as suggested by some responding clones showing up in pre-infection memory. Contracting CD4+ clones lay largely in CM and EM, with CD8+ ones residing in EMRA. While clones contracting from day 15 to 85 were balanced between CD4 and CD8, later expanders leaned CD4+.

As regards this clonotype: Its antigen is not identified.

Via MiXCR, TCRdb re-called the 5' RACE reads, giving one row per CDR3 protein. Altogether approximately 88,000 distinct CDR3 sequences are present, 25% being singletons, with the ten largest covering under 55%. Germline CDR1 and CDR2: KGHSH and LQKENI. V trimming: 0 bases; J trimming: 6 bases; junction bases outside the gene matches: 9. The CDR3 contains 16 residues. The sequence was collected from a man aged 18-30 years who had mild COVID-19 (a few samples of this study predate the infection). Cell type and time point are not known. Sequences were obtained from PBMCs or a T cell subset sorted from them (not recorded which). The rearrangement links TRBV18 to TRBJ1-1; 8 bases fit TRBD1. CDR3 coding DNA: TGTGCCAGCTCACCACCGGAGACAGGGGCACTCGCTGAAGCTTTCTTT. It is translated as CASSPPETGALAEAFF.